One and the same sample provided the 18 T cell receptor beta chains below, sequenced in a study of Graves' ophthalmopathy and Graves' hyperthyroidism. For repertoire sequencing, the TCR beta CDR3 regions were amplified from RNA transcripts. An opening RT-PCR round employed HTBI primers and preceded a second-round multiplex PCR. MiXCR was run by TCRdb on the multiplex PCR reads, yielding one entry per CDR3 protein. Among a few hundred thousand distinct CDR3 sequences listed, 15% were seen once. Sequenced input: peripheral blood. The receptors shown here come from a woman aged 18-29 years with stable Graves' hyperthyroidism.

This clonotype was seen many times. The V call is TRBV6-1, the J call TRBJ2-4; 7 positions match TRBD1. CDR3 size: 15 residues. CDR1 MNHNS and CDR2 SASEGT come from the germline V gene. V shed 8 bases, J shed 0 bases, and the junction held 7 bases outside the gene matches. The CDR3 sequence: CASGTATLAKNIQYF. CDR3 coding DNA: TGTGCCAGCGGGACAGCAACTCTAGCCAAAAACATTCAGTACTTC.

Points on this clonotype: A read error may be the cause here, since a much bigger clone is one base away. CDR3: CAGSRAGNSYGYTF. DNA for the CDR3: TGTGCCGGTAGTAGGGCAGGGAATTCCTATGGCTACACCTTC. The rearrangement links TRBV19 to TRBJ1-2; possible D gene TRBD1, 5 bases. This CDR3 region has 14 residues. The germline gives CDR1 LNHDA, CDR2 SQIVND (reference sequence).

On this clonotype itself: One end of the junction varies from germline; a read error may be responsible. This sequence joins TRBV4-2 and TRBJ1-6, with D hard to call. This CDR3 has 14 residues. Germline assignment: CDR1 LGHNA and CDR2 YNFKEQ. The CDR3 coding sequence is TGTGCCAGCAGCCAAGGAACCTACAATTCACCCCTCCACTTT. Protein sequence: CASSQGTYNSPLHF.

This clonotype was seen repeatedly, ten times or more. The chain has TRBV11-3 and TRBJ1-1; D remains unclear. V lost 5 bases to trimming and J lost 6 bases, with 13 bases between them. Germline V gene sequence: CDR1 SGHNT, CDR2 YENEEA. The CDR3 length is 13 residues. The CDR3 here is CASSLSNPAEAFF. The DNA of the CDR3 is TGTGCCAGCAGCCTCTCAAACCCTGCTGAAGCTTTCTTT.

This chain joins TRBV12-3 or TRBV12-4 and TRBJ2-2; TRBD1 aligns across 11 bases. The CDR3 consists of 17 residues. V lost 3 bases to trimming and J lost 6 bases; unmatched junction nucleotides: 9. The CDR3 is CASSLRDRGNRAGELFF. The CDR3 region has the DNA TGTGCCAGCAGTTTGCGGGACAGGGGGAATCGAGCCGGGGAGCTGTTTTTT.

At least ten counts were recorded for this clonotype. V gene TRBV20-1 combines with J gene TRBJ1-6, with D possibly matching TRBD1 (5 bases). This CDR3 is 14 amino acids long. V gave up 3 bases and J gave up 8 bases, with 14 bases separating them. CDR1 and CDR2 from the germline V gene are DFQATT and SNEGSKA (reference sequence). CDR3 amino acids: CSASWALRDSPLHF. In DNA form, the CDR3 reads TGCAGTGCTAGTTGGGCTCTCAGGGATTCACCCCTCCACTTT.

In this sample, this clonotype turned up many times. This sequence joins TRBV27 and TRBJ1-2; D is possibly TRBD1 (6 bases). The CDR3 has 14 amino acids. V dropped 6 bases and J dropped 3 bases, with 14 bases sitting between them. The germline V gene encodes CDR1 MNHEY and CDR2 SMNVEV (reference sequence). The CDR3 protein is CASRFRGQYYGYTF. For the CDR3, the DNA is TGTGCCAGCAGGTTCCGGGGGCAATACTATGGCTACACCTTC.

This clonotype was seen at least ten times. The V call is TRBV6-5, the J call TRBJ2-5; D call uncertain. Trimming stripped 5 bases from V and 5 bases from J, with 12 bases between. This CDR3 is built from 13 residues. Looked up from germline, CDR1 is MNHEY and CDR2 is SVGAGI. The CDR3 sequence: CASSPHGGETQYF. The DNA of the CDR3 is TGTGCCAGCAGTCCACACGGTGGGGAGACCCAGTACTTC.

CDR3 region: CASSYDREAFF. The CDR3 DNA is TGTGCCAGCAGCTACGACAGGGAAGCTTTCTTT. This chain uses TRBV11-2 with TRBJ1-1; TRBD1 might be the D (6 bases). V gave up 4 bases and J gave up 8 bases, with 8 bases separating them. The CDR3 length is 11 residues. Germline lookup yields CDR1 SGHAT and CDR2 FQNNGV.

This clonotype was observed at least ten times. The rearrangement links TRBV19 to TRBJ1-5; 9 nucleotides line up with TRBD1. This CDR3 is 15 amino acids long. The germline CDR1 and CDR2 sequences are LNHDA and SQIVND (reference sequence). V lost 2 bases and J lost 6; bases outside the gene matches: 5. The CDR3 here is CASSISQGAFQPQHF. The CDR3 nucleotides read TGTGCCAGTAGTATATCACAGGGGGCTTTTCAGCCCCAGCATTTT.

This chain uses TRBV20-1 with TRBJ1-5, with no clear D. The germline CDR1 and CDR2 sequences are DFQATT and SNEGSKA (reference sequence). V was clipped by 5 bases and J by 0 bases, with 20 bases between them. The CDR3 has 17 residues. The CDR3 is CSARNSTGLPSNQPQHF. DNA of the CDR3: TGCAGTGCTCGGAATTCGACCGGGTTGCCTAGCAATCAGCCCCAGCATTTT.

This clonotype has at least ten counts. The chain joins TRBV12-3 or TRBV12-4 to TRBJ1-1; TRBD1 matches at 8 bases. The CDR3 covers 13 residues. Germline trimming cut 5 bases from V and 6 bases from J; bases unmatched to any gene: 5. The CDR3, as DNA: TGTGCCAGCAGTCCTCAGGGGGCTGCTGAAGCTTTCTTT. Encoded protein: CASSPQGAAEAFF.

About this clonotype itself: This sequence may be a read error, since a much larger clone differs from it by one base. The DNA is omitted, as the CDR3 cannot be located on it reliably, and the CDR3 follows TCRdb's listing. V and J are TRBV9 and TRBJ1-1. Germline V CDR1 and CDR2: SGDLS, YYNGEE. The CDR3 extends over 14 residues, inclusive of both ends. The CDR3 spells CASSVGEGNTEGFF.

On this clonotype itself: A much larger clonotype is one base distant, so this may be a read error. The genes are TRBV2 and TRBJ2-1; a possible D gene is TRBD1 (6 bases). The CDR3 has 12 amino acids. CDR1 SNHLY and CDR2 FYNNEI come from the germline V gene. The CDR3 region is CASRTGLNEKFF. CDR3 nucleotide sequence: TGTGCCAGCAGGACAGGTTTGAATGAGAAGTTCTTC.

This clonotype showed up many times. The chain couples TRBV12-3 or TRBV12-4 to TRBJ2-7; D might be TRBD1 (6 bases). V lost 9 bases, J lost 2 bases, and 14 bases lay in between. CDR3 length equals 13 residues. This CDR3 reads CASSFGTPYEQYF. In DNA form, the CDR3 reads TGTGCCAGTTCATTCGGGACACCCTACGAGCAGTACTTC.

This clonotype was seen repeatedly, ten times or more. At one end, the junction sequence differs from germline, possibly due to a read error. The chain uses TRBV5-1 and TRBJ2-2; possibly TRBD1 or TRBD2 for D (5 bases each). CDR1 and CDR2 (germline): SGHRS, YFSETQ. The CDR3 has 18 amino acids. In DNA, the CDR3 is TGCGCCAGCAGCTTTTTGGTTGTAAGGGGACCAAACAACGGGGAGCTGTTTTTT. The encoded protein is CASSFLVVRGPNNGELFF.

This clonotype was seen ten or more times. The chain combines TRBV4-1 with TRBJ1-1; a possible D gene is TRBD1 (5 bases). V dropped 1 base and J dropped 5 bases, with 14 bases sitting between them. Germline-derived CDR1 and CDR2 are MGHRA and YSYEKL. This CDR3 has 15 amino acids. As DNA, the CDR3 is TGCGCCAGCAGCCAAGGGGGGACCGGGAGGACTGAAGCTTTCTTT. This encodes CASSQGGTGRTEAFF.

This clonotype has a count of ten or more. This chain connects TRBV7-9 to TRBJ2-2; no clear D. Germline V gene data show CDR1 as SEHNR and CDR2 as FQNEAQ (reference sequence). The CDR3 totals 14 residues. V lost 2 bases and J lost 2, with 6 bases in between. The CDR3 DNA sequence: TGTGCCAGCAGCTTAAGGATAAACACCGGGGAGCTGTTTTTT. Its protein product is CASSLRINTGELFF.